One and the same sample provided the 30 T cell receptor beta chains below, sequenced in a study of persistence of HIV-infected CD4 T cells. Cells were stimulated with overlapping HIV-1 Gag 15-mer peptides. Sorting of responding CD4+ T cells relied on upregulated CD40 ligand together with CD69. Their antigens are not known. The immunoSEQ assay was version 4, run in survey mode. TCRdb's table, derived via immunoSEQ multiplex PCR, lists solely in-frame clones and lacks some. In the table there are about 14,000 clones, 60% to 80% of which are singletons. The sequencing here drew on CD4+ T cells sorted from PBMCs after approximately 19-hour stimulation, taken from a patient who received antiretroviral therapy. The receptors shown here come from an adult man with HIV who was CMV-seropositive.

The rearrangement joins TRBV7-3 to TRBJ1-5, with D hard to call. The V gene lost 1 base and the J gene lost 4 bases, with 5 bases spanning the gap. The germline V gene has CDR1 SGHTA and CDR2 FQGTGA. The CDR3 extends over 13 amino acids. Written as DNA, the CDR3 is TGTGCCAGCAGCTTAAGTCTGAATCAGCCCCAGCATTTT. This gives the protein CASSLSLNQPQHF.

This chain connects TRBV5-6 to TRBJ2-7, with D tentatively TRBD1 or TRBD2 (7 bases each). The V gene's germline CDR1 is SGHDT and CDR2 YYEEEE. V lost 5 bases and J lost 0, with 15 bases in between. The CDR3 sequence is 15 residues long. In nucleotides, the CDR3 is TGTGCCAGCAGTCACAGGGGACTAATCTCCTACGAGCAGTACTTC. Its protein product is CASSHRGLISYEQYF.

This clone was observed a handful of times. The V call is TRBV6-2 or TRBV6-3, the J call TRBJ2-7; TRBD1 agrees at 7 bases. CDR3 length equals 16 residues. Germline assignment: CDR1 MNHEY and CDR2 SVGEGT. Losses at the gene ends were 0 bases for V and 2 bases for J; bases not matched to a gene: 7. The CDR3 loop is CASSYSDRDSTYEQYF. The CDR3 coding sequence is TGTGCCAGCAGTTACTCAGACCGGGACAGCACCTACGAGCAGTACTTC.

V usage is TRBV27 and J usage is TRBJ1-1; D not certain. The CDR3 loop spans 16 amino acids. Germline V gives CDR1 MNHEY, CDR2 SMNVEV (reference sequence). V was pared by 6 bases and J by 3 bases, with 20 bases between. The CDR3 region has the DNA TGTGCCAGCAGGACCCACGACATGGGGAGCGACACTGAAGCTTTCTTT. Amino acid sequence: CASRTHDMGSDTEAFF.

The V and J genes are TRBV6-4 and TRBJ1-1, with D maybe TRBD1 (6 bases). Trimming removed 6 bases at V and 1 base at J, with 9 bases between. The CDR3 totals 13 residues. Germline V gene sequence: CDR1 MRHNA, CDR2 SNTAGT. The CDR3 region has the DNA TGTGCCAGCAGATCGGACAGGAACACTGAAGCTTTCTTT. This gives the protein CASRSDRNTEAFF.

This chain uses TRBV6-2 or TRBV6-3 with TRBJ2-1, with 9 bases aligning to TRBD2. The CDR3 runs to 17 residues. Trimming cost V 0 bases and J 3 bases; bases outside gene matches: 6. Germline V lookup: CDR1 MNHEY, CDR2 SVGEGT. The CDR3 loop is CASSYSQLAGLYNEQFF. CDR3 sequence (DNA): TGTGCCAGCAGTTACTCCCAACTAGCGGGTCTCTACAATGAGCAGTTCTTC.

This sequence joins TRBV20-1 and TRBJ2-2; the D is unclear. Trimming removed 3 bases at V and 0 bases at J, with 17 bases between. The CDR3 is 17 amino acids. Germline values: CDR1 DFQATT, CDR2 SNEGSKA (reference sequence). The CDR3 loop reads CSASPPRLDPNTGELFF. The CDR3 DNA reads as TGCAGTGCTAGTCCCCCGCGTCTAGATCCGAACACCGGGGAGCTGTTTTTT.

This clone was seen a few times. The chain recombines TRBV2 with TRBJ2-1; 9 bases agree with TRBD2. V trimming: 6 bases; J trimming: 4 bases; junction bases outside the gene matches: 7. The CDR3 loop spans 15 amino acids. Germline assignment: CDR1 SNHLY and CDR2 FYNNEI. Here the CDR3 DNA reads TGTGCCAGCAGAAAGGAGGCGGGAGGGTACAATGAGCAGTTCTTC. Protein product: CASRKEAGGYNEQFF. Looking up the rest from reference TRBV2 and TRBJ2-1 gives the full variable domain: EPEVTQTPSHQVTQMGQEVILRCVPISNHLYFYWYRQILGQKVEFLVSFYNNEISEKSEIFDDQFSVERPDGSNFTLKIRSTKLEDSAMYFCASRKEAGGYNEQFFGPGTRLTVL.

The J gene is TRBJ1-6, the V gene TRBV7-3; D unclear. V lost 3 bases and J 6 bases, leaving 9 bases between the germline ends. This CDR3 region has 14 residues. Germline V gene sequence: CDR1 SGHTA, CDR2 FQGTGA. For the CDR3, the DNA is TGTGCCAGCAGCTTTGGGCTTAGTAATTCACCCCTCCACTTT. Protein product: CASSFGLSNSPLHF.

Written as DNA, the CDR3 is TGTGCCAGCACCCCGGGAGAGGGAGGCTACACCTTC. Translation: CASTPGEGGYTF. This chain connects TRBV7-9 to TRBJ1-2; D uncertain. This CDR3 comprises 12 residues. Germline assignment: CDR1 SEHNR and CDR2 FQNEAQ (reference sequence). Trimming shortened V by 7 bases and J by 8 bases, and 14 bases separated the two germline ends.

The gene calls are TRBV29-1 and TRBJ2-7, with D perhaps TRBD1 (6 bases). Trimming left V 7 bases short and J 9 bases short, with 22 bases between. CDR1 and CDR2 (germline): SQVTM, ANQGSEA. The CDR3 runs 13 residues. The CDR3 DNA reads TGCAGCGCGTCCGAGACAGGACCTTTGGGGCAGTACTTC. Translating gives CSASETGPLGQYF.

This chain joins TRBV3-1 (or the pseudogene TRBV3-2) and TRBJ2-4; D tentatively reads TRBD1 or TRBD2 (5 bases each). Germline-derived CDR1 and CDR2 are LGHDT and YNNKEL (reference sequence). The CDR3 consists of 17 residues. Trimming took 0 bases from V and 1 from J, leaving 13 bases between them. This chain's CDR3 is CASSQDSGSGAKNIQYF. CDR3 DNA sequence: TGTGCCAGCAGCCAAGATTCAGGGTCGGGGGCCAAAAACATTCAGTACTTC.

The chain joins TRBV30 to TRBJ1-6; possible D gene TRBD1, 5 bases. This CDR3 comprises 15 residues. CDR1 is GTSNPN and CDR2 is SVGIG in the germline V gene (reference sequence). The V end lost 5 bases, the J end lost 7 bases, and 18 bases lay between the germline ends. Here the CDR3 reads CAWGVGRMGNSPLHF. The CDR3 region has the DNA TGTGCCTGGGGGGTGGGACGGATGGGCAATTCACCCCTCCACTTT.

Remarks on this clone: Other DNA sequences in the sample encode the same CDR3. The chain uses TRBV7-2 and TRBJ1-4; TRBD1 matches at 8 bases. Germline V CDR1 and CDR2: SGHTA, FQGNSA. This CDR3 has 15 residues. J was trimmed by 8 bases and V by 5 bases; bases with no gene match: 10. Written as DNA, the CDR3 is TGTGCCAGCAGCCCCCGGACAGGGAAGGGCGAAAAACTGTTTTTT. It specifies CASSPRTGKGEKLFF.

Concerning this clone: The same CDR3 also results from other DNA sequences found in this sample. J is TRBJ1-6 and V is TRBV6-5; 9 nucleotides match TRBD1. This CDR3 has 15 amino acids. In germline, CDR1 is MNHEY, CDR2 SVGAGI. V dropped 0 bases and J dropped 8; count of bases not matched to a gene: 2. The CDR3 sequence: CASSYSRQGDSPLHF. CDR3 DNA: TGTGCCAGCAGTTACTCGAGACAGGGGGATTCACCCCTCCACTTT.

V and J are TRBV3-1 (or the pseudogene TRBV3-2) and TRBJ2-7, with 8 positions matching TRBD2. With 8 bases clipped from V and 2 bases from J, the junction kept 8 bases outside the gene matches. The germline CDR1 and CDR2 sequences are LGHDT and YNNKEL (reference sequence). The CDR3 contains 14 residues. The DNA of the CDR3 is TGTGCCAGCCGGACGAGCGGGGGTACCTACGAGCAGTACTTC. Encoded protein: CASRTSGGTYEQYF.

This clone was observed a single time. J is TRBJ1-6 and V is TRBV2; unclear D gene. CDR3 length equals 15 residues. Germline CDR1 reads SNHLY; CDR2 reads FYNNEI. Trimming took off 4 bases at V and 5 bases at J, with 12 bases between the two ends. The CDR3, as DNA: TGTGCCAGCAGTGGGGCCCGAGCCAATAATTCACCCCTCCACTTT. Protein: CASSGARANNSPLHF.

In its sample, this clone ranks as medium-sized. This CDR3 is CASSYSGRNTEAFF. CDR3 bases: TGTGCCAGCAGTTACTCGGGCAGGAACACTGAAGCTTTCTTT. The chain recombines TRBV6-2 or TRBV6-3 with TRBJ1-1; the D is unclear. V dropped 0 bases and J dropped 1 base, with 6 bases sitting between them. The germline V gene has CDR1 MNHEY and CDR2 SVGEGT. The CDR3 is 14 amino acids.

CDR3 protein: CAWKEGNSGNTIYF. CDR3 sequence (DNA): TGTGCCTGGAAGGAGGGGAACTCTGGAAACACCATATATTTT. The J gene is TRBJ1-3, the V gene TRBV30, with TRBD1 as a possible D gene (5 bases). The germline V and J ends were trimmed by 4 bases and 0 bases, with 10 bases remaining between them. Germline CDR1 is GTSNPN and CDR2 is SVGIG (reference sequence). The CDR3 is made up of 14 amino acids.

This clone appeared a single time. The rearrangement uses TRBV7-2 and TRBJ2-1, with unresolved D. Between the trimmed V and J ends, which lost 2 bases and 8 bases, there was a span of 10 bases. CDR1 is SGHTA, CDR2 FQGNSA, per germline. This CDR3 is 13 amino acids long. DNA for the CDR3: TGTGCCAGCAGCTTAAGGATGGTGGATGAGCAGTTCTTC. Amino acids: CASSLRMVDEQFF.

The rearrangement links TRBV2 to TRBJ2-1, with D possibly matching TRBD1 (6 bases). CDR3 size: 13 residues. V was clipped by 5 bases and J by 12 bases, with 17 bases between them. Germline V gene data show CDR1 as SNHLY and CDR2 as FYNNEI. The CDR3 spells CASSPGQSHGQFF. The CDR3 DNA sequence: TGTGCCAGCAGTCCCGGACAGTCCCACGGGCAGTTCTTC. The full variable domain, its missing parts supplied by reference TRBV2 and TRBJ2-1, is EPEVTQTPSHQVTQMGQEVILRCVPISNHLYFYWYRQILGQKVEFLVSFYNNEISEKSEIFDDQFSVERPDGSNFTLKIRSTKLEDSAMYFCASSPGQSHGQFFGPGTRLTVL.

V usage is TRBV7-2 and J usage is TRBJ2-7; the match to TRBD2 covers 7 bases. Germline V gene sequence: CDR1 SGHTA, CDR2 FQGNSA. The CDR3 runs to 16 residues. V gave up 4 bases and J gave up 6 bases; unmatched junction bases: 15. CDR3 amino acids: CASSSYPFTSATEQYF. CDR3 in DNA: TGTGCCAGCAGCTCATACCCTTTTACTAGCGCCACCGAGCAGTACTTC.

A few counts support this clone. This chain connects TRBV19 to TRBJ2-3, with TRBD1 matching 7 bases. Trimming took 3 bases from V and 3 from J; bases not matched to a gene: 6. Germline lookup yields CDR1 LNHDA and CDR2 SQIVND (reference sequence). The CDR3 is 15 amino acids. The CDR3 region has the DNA TGTGCCAGTAGTATTCCGACAGGGCTAACAGATACGCAGTATTTT. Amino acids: CASSIPTGLTDTQYF.

CDR3 in amino acids: CASSLGLAGGHVGEQFF. The CDR3 bases are TGTGCCAGCAGCCTTGGACTAGCGGGGGGGCACGTTGGTGAGCAGTTCTTC. The V and J genes are TRBV7-9 and TRBJ2-1; 15 bases line up with TRBD2. CDR1 and CDR2 (germline): SEHNR, FQNEAQ (reference sequence). With V trimmed by 5 bases and J by 9 bases, 11 bases remained unmatched. The CDR3 sequence is 17 residues long. The full variable domain, in which reference TRBV7-9 and TRBJ2-1 provide the parts outside the CDR3, is DTGVSQNPRHKITKRGQNVTFRCDPISEHNRLYWYRQTLGQGPEFLTYFQNEAQLEKSRLLSDRFSAERPKGSFSTLEIQRTEQGDSAMYLCASSLGLAGGHVGEQFFGPGTRLTVL.

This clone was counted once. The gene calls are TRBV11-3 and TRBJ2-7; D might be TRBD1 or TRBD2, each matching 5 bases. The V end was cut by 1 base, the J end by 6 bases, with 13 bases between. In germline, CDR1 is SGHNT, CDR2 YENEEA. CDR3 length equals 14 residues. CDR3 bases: TGTGCCAGCAGCTTAGGGGACCCAGGCTCCGAGCAGTACTTC. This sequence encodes CASSLGDPGSEQYF.

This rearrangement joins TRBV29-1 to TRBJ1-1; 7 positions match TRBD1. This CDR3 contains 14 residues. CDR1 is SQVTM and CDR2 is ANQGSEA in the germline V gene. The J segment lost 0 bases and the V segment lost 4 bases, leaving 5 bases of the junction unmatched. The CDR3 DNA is TGCAGCGTTGCCGAGGGACAGATGAACACTGAAGCTTTCTTT. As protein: CSVAEGQMNTEAFF.

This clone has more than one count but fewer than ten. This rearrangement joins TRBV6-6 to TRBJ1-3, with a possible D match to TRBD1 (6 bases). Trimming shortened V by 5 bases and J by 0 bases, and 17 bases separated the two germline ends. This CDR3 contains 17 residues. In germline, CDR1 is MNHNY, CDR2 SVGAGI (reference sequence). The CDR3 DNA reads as TGTGCCAGCAGTCGGGGGGCAGGGGCCTCCTCTGGAAACACCATATATTTT. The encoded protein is CASSRGAGASSGNTIYF.

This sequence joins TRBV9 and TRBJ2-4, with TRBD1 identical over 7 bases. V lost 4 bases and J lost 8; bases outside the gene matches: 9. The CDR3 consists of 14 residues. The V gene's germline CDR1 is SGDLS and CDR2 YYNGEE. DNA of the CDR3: TGTGCCAGCAGCACTTCGGACAGGCCAGACATTCAGTACTTC. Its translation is CASSTSDRPDIQYF.

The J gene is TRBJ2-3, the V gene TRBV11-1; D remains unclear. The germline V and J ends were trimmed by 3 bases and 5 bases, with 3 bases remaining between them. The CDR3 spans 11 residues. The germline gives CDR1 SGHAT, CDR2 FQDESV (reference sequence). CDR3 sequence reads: CASSFEDTQYF. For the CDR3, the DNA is TGTGCCAGCAGCTTTGAAGATACGCAGTATTTT. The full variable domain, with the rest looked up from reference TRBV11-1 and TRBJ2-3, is EAEVAQSPRYKITEKSQAVAFWCDPISGHATLYWYRQILGQGPELLVQFQDESVVDDSQLPKDRFSAERLKGVDSTLKIQPAELGDSAMYLCASSFEDTQYFGPGTRLTVL.

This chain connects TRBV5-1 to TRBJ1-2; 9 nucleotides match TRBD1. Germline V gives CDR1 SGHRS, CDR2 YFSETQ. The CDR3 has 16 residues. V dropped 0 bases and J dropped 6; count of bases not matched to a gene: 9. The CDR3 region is CASSLAPGQGADGYTF. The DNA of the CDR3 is TGCGCCAGCAGCTTGGCCCCGGGACAGGGAGCCGATGGCTACACCTTC.